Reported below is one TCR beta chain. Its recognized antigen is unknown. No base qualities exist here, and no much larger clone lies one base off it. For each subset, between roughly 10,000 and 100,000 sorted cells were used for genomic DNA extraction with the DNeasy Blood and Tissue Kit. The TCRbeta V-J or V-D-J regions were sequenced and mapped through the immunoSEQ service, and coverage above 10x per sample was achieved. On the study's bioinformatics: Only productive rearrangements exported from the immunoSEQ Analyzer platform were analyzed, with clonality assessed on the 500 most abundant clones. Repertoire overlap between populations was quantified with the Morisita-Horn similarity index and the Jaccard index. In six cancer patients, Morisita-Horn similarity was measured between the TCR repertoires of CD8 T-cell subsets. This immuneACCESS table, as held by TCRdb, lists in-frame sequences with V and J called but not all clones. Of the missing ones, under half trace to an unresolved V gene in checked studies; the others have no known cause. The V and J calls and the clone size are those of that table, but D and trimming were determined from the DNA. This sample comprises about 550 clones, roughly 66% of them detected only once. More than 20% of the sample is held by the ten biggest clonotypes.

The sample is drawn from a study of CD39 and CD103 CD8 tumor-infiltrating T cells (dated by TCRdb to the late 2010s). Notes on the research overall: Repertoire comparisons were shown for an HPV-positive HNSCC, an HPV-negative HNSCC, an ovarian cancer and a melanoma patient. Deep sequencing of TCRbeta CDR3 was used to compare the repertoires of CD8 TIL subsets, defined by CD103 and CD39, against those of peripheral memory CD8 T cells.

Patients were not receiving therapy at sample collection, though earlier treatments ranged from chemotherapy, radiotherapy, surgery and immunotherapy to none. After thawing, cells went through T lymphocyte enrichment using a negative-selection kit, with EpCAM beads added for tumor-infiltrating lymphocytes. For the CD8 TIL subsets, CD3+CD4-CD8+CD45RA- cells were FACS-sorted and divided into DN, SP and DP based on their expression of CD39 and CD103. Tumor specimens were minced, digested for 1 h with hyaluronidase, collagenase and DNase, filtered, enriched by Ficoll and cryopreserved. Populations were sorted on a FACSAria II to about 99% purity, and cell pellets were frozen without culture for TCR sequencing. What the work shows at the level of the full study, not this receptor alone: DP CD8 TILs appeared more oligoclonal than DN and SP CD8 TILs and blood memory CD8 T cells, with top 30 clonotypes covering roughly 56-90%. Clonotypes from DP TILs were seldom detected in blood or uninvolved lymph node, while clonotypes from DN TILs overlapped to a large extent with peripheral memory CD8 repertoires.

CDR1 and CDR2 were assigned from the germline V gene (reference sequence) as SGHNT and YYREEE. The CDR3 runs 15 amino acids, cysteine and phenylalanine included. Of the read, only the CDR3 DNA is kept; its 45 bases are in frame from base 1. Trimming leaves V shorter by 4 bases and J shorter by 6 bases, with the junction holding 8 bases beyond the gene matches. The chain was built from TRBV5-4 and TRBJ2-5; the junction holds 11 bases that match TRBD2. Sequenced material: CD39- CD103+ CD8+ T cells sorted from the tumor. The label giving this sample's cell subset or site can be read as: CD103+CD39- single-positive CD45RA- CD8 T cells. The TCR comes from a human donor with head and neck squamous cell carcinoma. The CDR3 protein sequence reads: CASSALLAGGKTQYF. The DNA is TGTGCCAGCAGCGCCCTTCTAGCGGGGGGAAAGACCCAGTACTTC.